Included here is one T cell receptor beta chain sequence, with context. Next came a second PCR, run for about 6 to 11 cycles, which used a sample-barcoded 5' primer along with a J-beta primer mix. TCRdb independently ran MiXCR on the 5' RACE reads; one entry per CDR3 protein. The table shows roughly 800,000 distinct CDR3 sequences, with about three fifths occurring only once. The sample comes from a study of blood T cells in healthy people across ages. The CDR3 extends over 15 amino acids. V lost 5 bases and J lost 7, with 19 bases in between. Germline assignment: CDR1 SGHTA and CDR2 FQGNSA. The clonotype originates from a man under 40 in good health. The sequencing sample was made of blood. The V call is TRBV7-2, the J call TRBJ2-3, with D possibly TRBD2 on 7 matching bases. This CDR3 reads CASSRTGGGPYTQYF. The CDR3 DNA reads TGTGCCAGCAGCCGGACGGGCGGGGGCCCGTATACGCAGTATTTT.